This entry is about one T cell receptor (beta chain). In its sample, this clonotype was seen a few times. No cognate antigen has been identified for it. Base-call qualities are not available, and no considerably larger clone is one nucleotide away. These data originate in a study of immune heterogeneity within non-small cell lung tumors (dated 2018 in TCRdb). At the level of the whole study: By histology, a few squamous cell carcinomas, 10 non-squamous carcinomas and 1 tumor not otherwise specified were included. To look at intratumoral immune heterogeneity, the study ran whole-exome sequencing, RNA-seq and TCR beta repertoire sequencing on several spatially distinct regions taken from every NSCLC tumor. TCR repertoires were analyzed from roughly 57 tumor loci of fewer than 16 patients, whereas transcriptome data were available for only 40 to 50 loci from more than nine patients. Neoantigen binding to each patient's HLA alleles was predicted with netMHCpan-3.0 for mutant peptides of 8 to 11 amino acids.

The TCR beta CDR3 region was amplified with a multiplex PCR system, in which a first round of 10 cycles was run using 32 V-gene forward and 13 J-gene reverse primers. The first PCR round was done with a QIAGEN Multiplex PCR Kit, and the primer sequences were filed in Chinese patent CN105087789A. Illumina universal primers were attached in a second round of PCR run with the Phusion High-Fidelity PCR Kit. Paired-end sequencing of TCR libraries was carried out on the Illumina HiSeq X Ten platform at a read length of 151 bp. Concerning the study's data processing: Cutadapt removed reads without multiplex PCR primers, PEAR merged read pairs, and MiXCR with default settings called CDR3 regions. Shannon entropy measured repertoire diversity, and clonality was calculated as one minus the Shannon entropy divided by the ln of the count of productive unique sequences. Clonotypes at a frequency of at least 0.5% were defined as dominant or high-frequency T-cell clones. The public reads were run again by TCRdb, first through fastp at Q25 and then through MiXCR, and only productive beta chains were kept. A single entry per CDR3 protein holds the most common genes and DNA from its merged rows. These V and J calls derive from TCRdb rather than the authors' analysis. Present in this sample are about 20,000 distinct CDR3 sequences, about 26% of which were seen just once. The top ten constitute about 3.7% of the sample.

Based on the germline V gene, the CDR1 and CDR2 sequences are LGHNA and YSLEER. A distance of 15 bases separates the germline ends of V and J, which lose 0 bases and 4 bases respectively. The CDR3 covers 16 residues, taking in both the cysteine and the phenylalanine. Only the CDR3 portion is preserved as DNA: 48 bases, with reading frame beginning at the first base. Findings and caveats that apply to the study as a whole: For the most part, high-frequency TCR beta clonotypes differed from one individual patient to another. Within a given patient, the same dominant CDR3B clonotypes showed up repeatedly across loci, although different tumor locations also carried unique high-frequency clones. Local tumor mutational burden and local T-cell repertoire clonality had a statistically significant but moderate positive correlation (R about 0.3).

For the TCR template, genomic DNA was extracted from bulk tumor tissue, and approximately 600 ng of gDNA was amplified for each sample. During surgery, multiple biopsies were taken from each primary tumor, with sampling sites spaced as far apart as possible within the tumor mass. The study cohort was described as untreated, and patients were newly diagnosed NSCLC cases undergoing curative surgery. Donors were some 15 newly diagnosed non-small cell lung cancer patients undergoing surgery with curative intent. Resected tumor masses were reviewed by two independent pathologists. Only high-quality DNA and RNA samples were carried forward to sequencing.

The chain employs TRBV4-3 and TRBJ1-2, with an unclear D gene assignment. This clonotype was sampled from a man aged 40-49 years with non-small cell lung cancer. Sequences were obtained from lung tumor tissue. The nucleotides are TGCGCCAGCAGCCAAGACGAGGGCCCCCGATCCTATGGCTACACCTTC. It codes for CASSQDEGPRSYGYTF.